The sequence of this T cell receptor beta chain was determined in a study of tumor-infiltrating lymphocytes in localized non-small cell lung cancer. Study overall: The cohort mixed smokers and never-smokers, several histologies, and some post-neoadjuvant-chemotherapy samples. Each patient gave resected tumor and non-adjacent uninvolved lung tissue.

Generated by immunoSEQ multiplex PCR, the TCRdb table keeps only in-frame clones and is missing some. The repertoire includes 14,000 or so clones, 65% to 75% of them detected once, and less than 5% sits in the top ten. A word on this clone: Its target is unknown.

The CDR3 totals 14 residues. Germline CDR1 reads MNHNS; CDR2 reads SASEGT. V was cut by 7 bases and J by 1 base, with 11 bases left in between. Study-wide points: Higher tumor T cell infiltration than in uninvolved lung was supported by TCRbeta sequencing.

The origin of this receptor is a human donor with non-small cell lung cancer. This chain joins TRBV6-1 and TRBJ2-1; either TRBD1 or TRBD2 may supply D (6 bases each). Sequencing was performed on lung tumor tissue. The CDR3 loop is CASTVGGSYNEQFF. CDR3 sequence (DNA): TGTGCCAGCACCGTAGGGGGGTCCTACAATGAGCAGTTCTTC.